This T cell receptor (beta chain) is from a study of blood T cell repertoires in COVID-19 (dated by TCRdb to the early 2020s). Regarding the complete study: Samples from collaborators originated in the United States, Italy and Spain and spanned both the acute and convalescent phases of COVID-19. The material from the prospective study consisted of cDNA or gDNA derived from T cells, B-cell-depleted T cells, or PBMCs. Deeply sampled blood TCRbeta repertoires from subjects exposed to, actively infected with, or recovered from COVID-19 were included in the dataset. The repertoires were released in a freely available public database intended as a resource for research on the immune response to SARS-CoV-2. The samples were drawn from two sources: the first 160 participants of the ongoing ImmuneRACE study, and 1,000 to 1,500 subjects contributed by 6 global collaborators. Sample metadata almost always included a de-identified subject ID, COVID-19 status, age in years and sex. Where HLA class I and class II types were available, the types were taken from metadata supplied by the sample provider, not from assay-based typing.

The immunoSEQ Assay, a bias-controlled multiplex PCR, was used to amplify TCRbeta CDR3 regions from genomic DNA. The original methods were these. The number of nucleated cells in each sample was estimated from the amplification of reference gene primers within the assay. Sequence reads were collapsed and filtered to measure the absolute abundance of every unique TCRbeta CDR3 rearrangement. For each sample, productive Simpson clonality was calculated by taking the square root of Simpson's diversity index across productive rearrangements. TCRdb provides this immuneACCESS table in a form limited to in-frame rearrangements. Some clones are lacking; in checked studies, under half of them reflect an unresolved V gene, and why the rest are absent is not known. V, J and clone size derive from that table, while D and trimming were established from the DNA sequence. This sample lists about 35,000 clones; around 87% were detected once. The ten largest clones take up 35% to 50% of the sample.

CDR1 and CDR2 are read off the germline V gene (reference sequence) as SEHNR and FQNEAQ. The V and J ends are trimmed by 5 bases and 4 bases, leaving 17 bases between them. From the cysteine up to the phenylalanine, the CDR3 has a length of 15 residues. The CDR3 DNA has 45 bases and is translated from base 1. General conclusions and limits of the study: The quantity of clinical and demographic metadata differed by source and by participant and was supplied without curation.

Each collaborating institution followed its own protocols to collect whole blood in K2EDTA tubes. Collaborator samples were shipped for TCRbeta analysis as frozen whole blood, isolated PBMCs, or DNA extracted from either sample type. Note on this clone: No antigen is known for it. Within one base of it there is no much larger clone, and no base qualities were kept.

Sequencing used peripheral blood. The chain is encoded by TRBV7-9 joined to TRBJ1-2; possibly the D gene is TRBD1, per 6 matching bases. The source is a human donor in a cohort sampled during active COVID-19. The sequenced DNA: TGTGCCAGCAGCGCCTTTCCTGGACAGACCTATGGCTACACCTTC. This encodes CASSAFPGQTYGYTF.